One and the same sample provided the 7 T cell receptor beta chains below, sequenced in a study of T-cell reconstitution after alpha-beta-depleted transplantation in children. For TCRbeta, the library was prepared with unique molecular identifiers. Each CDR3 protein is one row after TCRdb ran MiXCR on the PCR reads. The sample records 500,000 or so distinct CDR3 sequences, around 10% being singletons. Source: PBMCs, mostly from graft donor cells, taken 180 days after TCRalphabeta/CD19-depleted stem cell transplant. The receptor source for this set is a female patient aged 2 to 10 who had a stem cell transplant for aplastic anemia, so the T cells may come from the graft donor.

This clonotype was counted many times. The CDR3, as DNA: TGCAGCGTTGACCCGTGGTGGCTAGCGGGAGAAGTCGCCAAAAACATTCAGTACTTC. This gives the protein CSVDPWWLAGEVAKNIQYF. The chain links TRBV29-1 to TRBJ2-4, with TRBD2 matching over 10 bases. The length of the CDR3 is 19 residues. The germline V gene has CDR1 SQVTM and CDR2 ANQGSEA. The trim removed 3 bases at V and 1 base at J, leaving 15 bases unmatched.

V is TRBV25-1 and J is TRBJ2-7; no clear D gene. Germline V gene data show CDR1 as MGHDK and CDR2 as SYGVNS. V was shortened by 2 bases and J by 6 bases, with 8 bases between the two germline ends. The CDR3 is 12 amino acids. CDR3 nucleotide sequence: TGTGCCAGCAGTGAACGTACCACCGAGCAGTACTTC. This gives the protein CASSERTTEQYF.

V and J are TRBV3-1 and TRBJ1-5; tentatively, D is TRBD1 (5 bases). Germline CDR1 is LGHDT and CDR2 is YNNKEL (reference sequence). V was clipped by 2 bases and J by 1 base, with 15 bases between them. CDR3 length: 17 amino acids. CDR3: CASSQSRGTFSNQPQHF. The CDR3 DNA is TGTGCCAGCAGCCAAAGCCGGGGGACCTTCAGCAATCAGCCCCAGCATTTT.

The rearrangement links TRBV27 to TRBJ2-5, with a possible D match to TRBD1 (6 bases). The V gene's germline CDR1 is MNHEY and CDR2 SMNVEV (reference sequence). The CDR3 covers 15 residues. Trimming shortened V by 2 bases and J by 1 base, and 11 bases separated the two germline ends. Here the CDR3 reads CASSLRDRSQETQYF. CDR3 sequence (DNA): TGTGCCAGCAGTTTAAGAGACAGGTCCCAAGAGACCCAGTACTTC.

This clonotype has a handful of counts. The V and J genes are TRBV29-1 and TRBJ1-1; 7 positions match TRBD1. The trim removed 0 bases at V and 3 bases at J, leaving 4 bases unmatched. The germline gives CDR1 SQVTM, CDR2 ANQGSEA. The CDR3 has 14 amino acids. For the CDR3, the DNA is TGCAGCGTTGAAGAGCAGGGGGTGTACACTGAAGCTTTCTTT. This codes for CSVEEQGVYTEAFF.

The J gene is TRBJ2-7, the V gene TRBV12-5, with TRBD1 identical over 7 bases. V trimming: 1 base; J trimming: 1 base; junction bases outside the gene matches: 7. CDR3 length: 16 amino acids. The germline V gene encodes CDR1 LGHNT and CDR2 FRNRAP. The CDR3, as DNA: TGTGCTAGTGGTTTGGGTTTGGGGACAGCTTCCTACGAGCAGTACGTC. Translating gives CASGLGLGTASYEQYV.

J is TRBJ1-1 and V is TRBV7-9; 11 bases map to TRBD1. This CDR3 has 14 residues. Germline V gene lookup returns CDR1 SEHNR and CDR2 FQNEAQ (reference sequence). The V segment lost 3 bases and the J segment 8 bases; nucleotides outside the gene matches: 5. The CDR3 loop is CASSFRDRGWEAFF. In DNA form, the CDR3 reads TGTGCCAGCAGCTTCCGGGACAGGGGGTGGGAAGCTTTCTTT.